Listed below are T cell receptor beta chains from one sample, sequenced in a study of blood T cell repertoires in COVID-19. Assay used: immunoSEQ multiplex PCR; TCRdb lists only in-frame clones, some missing. The sample shows roughly 250,000 clones, roughly 83% of them seen only once. Sample: peripheral blood. These receptors all come from a woman older than 75 with acute or convalescent COVID-19. Each CDR3 is given with its conserved first and last residue. D genes are given only for firm matches. Expanded clones get a size class; other rows say once, few or many, or leave the size out.

>once|TRBJ2-5|TRBD2|TRBV13
CASSSPSSGTRAGTQYF
TGTGCCAGCAGCTCTCCCTCCTCCGGGACTAGGGCCGGGACCCAGTACTTC
>few|TRBJ1-6|NA|TRBV2
CASSDRLGGTSGSPLHF
TGTGCCAGCAGTGATCGTTTGGGCGGCACCAGCGGTTCACCCCTCCACTTT
>NA|TRBJ2-5|NA|TRBV10-1
CASSESQGGKTQYF
TGCGCCAGCAGTGAGTCTCAGGGTGGGAAGACCCAGTACTTC
>NA|TRBJ1-2|NA|TRBV28
CASSLSITHGDGYTF
TGTGCCAGCAGTTTATCCATCACGCACGGTGATGGCTACACCTTC
>few|TRBJ1-5|NA|TRBV7-3
CASSTFLGGASWTQHF
TGTGCCAGCAGCACCTTCCTGGGGGGGGCGAGTTGGACCCAGCATTTT
>NA|TRBJ2-2|TRBD1|TRBV12-3/TRBV12-4
CASRTGGHGELFF
TGTGCCAGCCGGACAGGGGGGCACGGGGAGCTGTTTTTT
>NA|TRBJ2-7|NA|TRBV3-1/TRBV3-2
CASSPKRRGEQYF
TGTGCCAGCAGCCCCAAGAGGCGTGGCGAGCAGTACTTC
>NA|TRBJ2-1|TRBD2|TRBV5-1
CASSLSGVFYNEQFF
TGCGCCAGCAGCCTTAGCGGGGTCTTCTACAATGAGCAGTTCTTC
>NA|TRBJ1-5|TRBD1|TRBV6-1
CASSEAPGTGGSLSNQPQHF
TGTGCCAGCAGTGAAGCCCCCGGGACAGGGGGGTCCCTTAGCAATCAGCCCCAGCATTTT
>NA|TRBJ2-5|TRBD2|TRBV3-1/TRBV3-2
CASSQSLAGTQYF
TGTGCCAGCAGCCAAAGTCTAGCGGGGACCCAGTACTTC
>NA|TRBJ2-7|NA|TRBV9
CASSNRGEQYF
TGTGCCAGCAGCAATAGGGGCGAGCAGTACTTC
>NA|TRBJ1-3|NA|TRBV7-6
CASSLPRTGGSGNTIYF
TGTGCCAGCAGCTTGCCCCGGACCGGGGGCTCTGGAAACACCATATATTTT
>NA|TRBJ2-4|NA|TRBV5-4
CASNRGRGDIQYF
TGTGCCAGCAACCGAGGGAGGGGGGACATTCAGTACTTC
>NA|TRBJ2-7|TRBD1|TRBV9
CASSPGGRGEQYF
TGTGCCAGCAGCCCAGGGGGCCGGGGCGAGCAGTACTTC
>NA|TRBJ2-5|NA|TRBV30
CAWSVQVQETQYF
TGTGCCTGGAGTGTACAGGTTCAGGAGACCCAGTACTTC
>NA|TRBJ1-2|NA|TRBV5-1
CASSKRGWEGYTF
TGCGCCAGCAGCAAAAGGGGTTGGGAAGGCTACACCTTC
>NA|TRBJ1-2|NA|TRBV21-1
CASSNGTRGERNYGYTF
TGTGCCAGCAGCAACGGGACAAGGGGCGAGAGAAACTATGGCTACACCTTC
>NA|TRBJ2-1|TRBD1|TRBV5-1
CASSPGQGHNEQFF
TGCGCCAGCAGCCCGGGACAGGGCCACAATGAGCAGTTCTTC
>NA|TRBJ1-1|NA|TRBV18
CASSPWVLGAMNTEAFF
TGTGCCAGCTCACCCTGGGTCTTGGGGGCGATGAACACTGAAGCTTTCTTT
>NA|TRBJ1-6|TRBD1|TRBV7-6
CASSEGTGKNLMAPLHF
TGTGCCAGCAGCGAAGGGACAGGGAAAAACCTGATGGCACCCCTCCACTTT
>NA|TRBJ2-7|TRBD2|TRBV2
CASVMGGGLHEQYF
TGTGCCAGCGTTATGGGGGGGGGACTCCACGAGCAGTACTTC
>few|TRBJ1-5|NA|TRBV15
CATSRDVRSNQPQHF
TGTGCCACCAGCAGAGATGTACGGAGCAATCAGCCCCAGCATTTT
>NA|TRBJ1-2|NA|TRBV3-1/TRBV3-2
CASSQGGTGYGYTF
TGTGCCAGCAGCCAGGGCGGGACCGGCTATGGCTACACCTTC
>NA|TRBJ2-7|NA|TRBV27
CASSRAGVQYF
TGTGCCAGCAGCCGCGCAGGGGTTCAGTACTTC
>NA|TRBJ2-3|NA|TRBV29-1
CSVEIGGGAATQYF
TGCAGCGTTGAGATAGGTGGGGGGGCAGCTACGCAGTATTTT
>NA|TRBJ2-1|TRBD1|TRBV24-1
CATSGGQGSPNEQFF
TGTGCCACCAGTGGCGGACAGGGATCACCCAATGAGCAGTTCTTC
>NA|TRBJ2-3|TRBD2|TRBV19
CASSPSGLAGGWVDTQYF
TGTGCCAGTAGTCCCTCGGGACTAGCGGGGGGCTGGGTAGATACGCAGTATTTT
>NA|TRBJ1-4|NA|TRBV9
CASSPSTVFNEKLFF
TGTGCCAGCAGCCCGTCGACAGTCTTTAATGAAAAACTGTTTTTT
>NA|TRBJ1-2|NA|TRBV20-1
CTVRSGNGYTF
TGCACCGTACGGTCGGGGAACGGCTACACCTTC
>NA|TRBJ1-5|NA|TRBV3-1/TRBV3-2
CASSQVGGNQPQHF
TGTGCCAGCAGCCAAGTCGGAGGGAATCAGCCCCAGCATTTT
>NA|TRBJ2-2|NA|TRBV30
CASPGGFPGELFF
TGTGCCTCCCCAGGGGGGTTCCCCGGGGAGCTGTTTTTT
>NA|TRBJ2-7|TRBD1|TRBV19
CASSTKRVGTGVPEQYF
TGTGCCAGTAGTACAAAACGGGTCGGGACAGGGGTTCCCGAGCAGTACTTC
>NA|TRBJ1-5|NA|TRBV28
CASSPGSSGFSNQPQHF
TGTGCCAGCAGCCCAGGGTCTTCAGGATTTAGCAATCAGCCCCAGCATTTT
>NA|TRBJ2-7|NA|TRBV21-1
CASSTVGQGTYEQYF
NA
>NA|TRBJ1-4|NA|TRBV30
CAWTLGPGRNSNEKLFF
TGTGCCTGGACCCTGGGCCCCGGGAGGAATTCTAATGAAAAACTGTTTTTT
>NA|TRBJ2-5|NA|TRBV18
CASSPQGVQETQYF
TGTGCCAGCTCACCCCAGGGTGTCCAAGAGACCCAGTACTTC
>NA|TRBJ1-4|TRBD1|TRBV7-9
CASSPVVAGGNEKLFF
TGTGCCAGCAGCCCTGTCGTAGCAGGGGGAAATGAAAAACTGTTTTTT
>NA|TRBJ1-4|NA|TRBV2
CASALGLNEKLFF
TGTGCCAGCGCTCTCGGACTTAATGAAAAACTGTTTTTT
>NA|TRBJ1-2|NA|TRBV5-1
CASSPNSPNYGYTF
TGCGCCAGCAGCCCTAACTCGCCCAACTATGGCTACACCTTC
>NA|TRBJ2-1|TRBD1|TRBV4-1
CASSQPGTGNYNEQFF
TGCGCCAGCAGCCAGCCCGGGACAGGGAACTACAATGAGCAGTTCTTC